Sequencing of this T cell receptor (beta chain) was carried out in a study of cytomegalovirus exposure and HLA in healthy donors. General study results and limits: Compared with the roughly 730-donor mean, an Asian-associated ancestry cluster reportedly had fewer N-insertions, according to a later analysis. Accurate prediction of HLA-A and HLA-B alleles (for most subjects) was reportedly achieved from TCR beta sequences. In a later analysis, TCR beta V- and J-gene trimming showed a link to a missense DCLRE1C variant.

Turning to this clone: The antigen remains unidentified.

It was with 60 Vbeta and 13 Jbeta primers that the PCR ran. Authors' analysis steps: Some 80 million unique TCR beta chains, 9 million to 11 million shared, were counted in a later analysis. Generated by immunoSEQ multiplex PCR, the TCRdb table keeps only in-frame clones and is missing some. V, J and clone size are those of that table, while D and trimming were read from the DNA. The sample comprises roughly 150,000 clones, about 72% of which are singletons, and about 4.5% rests with the top ten. In germline, CDR1 is SGHRS, CDR2 YFSETQ. CDR3 length: 16 residues. The junction had 10 bases not matched to a gene; V was cut back by 4 bases and J by 1 base.

This chain uses TRBV5-1 with TRBJ1-2; 7 bases are shared with TRBD1. The TCR sequence derives from a man aged 55 to 70 in good health and CMV-seronegative. Material: PBMCs. DNA for the CDR3: TGCGCCAGCAGCCCGGGGGGGGACAGCCTTAACTATGGCTACACCTTC. Translated: CASSPGGDSLNYGYTF.